This T cell receptor beta chain was sequenced in a study of blood T cells in healthy people across ages. Notes on the study in general: With age, beta diversity per million T cells declined roughly linearly, significantly by approximately 41. The unsorted PBMCs prevented any conclusive comparison of naive versus antigen-experienced cells.

For the second PCR, which ran for roughly 6 to 12 cycles, a sample-barcoded 5' primer and a J-beta primer mix were used. One entry per CDR3 protein, called by TCRdb with MiXCR from the 5' RACE reads. The data hold about 1,500,000 distinct CDR3 sequences, with 42% observed a single time. About this clonotype: Its antigen is unidentified.

Peripheral blood was drawn, ten milliliters per donor. With each sample, at least 5 micrograms of total RNA were extracted. The clonotype comes from a woman aged 18-30 years in good health. The sample was blood.

The CDR3: CASSLARGWDNYGYTF. CDR3 nucleotides: TGTGCCAGCAGTTTGGCCAGAGGTTGGGACAACTATGGCTACACCTTC. V and J are TRBV28 and TRBJ1-2, with D possibly being TRBD1 (5 bases). V was trimmed by 3 bases and J by 2 bases, leaving 16 bases between them. CDR3 length: 16 residues. Germline loops: CDR1 MDHEN, CDR2 SYDVKM.